Included here is one T cell receptor (beta chain) sequence, with context. Its antigen remains unidentified. The CDR3 has 16 amino acids. V lost 0 bases and J lost 3, with 15 bases in between. The germline V gene has CDR1 LGHNA and CDR2 YSLEER. This sample is drawn from a study of graft-versus-host responses after intestinal transplantation. Study in general: Once they had received anti-thymocyte globulin induction, all recipients took tacrolimus and steroids for approximately 3 years. Overall study results and limits: In patients with graft-donor T cell macrochimerism, allograft graft-versus-host to host-versus-graft clonal ratios were high.

Only in-frame clones appear in the TCRdb table, and some are missing; sequencing was by immunoSEQ multiplex PCR. The sample consists of roughly 64,000 clones, around nine tenths of them appearing once. The chain couples TRBV4-3 to TRBJ2-7; no clear D. The clonotype comes from a human donor who was the organ donor for an intestinal transplant. The specimen comprised unstimulated CD8+ T cells sorted from spleen or lymph node cells, sampled before transplant. CDR3 sequence reads: CASSQELNSFFYEQYF. DNA for the CDR3: TGCGCCAGCAGCCAAGAGTTGAACTCATTCTTCTACGAGCAGTACTTC.